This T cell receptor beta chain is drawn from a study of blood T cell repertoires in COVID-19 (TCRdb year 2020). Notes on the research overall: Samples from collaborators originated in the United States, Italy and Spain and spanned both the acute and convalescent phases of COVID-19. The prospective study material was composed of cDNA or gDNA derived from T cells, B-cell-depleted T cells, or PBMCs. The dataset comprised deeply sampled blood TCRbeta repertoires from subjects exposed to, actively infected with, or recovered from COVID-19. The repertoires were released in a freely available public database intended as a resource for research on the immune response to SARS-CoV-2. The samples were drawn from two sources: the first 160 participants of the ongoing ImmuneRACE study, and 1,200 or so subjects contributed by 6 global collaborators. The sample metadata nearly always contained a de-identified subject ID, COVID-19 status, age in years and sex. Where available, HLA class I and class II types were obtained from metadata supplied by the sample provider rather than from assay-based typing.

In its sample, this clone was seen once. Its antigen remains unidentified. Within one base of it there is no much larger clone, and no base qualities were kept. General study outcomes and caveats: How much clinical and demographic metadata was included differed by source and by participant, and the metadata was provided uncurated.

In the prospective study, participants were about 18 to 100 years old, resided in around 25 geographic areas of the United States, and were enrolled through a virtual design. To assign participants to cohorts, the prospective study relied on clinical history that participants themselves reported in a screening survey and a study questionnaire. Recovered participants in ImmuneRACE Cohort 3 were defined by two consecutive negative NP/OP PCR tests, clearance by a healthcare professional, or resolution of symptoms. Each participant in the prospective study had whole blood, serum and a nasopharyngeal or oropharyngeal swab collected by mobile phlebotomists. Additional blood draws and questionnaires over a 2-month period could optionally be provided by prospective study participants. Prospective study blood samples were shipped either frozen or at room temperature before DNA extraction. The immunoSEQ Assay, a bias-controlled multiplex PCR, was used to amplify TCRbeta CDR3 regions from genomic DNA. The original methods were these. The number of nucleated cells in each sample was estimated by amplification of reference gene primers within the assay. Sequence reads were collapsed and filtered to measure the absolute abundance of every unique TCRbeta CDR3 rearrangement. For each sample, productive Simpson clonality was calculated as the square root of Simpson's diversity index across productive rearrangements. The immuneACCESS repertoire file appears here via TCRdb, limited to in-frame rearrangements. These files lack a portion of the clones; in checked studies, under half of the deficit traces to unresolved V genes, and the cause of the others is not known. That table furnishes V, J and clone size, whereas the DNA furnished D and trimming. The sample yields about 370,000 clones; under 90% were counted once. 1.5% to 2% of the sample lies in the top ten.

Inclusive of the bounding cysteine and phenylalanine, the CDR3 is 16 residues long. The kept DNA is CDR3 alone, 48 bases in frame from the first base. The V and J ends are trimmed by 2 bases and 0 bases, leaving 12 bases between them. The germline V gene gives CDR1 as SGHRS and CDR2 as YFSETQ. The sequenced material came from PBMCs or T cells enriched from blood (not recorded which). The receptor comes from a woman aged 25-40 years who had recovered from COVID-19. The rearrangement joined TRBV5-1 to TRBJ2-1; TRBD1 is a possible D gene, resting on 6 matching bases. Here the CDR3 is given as CASSFRQASSYNEQFF. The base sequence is TGCGCCAGCAGCTTCCGACAGGCCAGCTCCTACAATGAGCAGTTCTTC.